A single sample gave rise to the 27 T cell receptor beta chains below, sequenced in a study of CD8 T cells in Susac syndrome. About 0.5 to 1 ug RNA was reverse transcribed with random hexamers. MiXCR, run by TCRdb on the immunoSEQ multiplex PCR reads, gives a single entry per CDR3 protein. Of some 130,000 distinct CDR3 sequences in the sample, approximately 95% are singletons; the top ten hold approximately 0.17%. The sequenced material came from CD8+ T cells from PBMCs. These receptors were taken from a human donor with Susac syndrome.

The rearrangement joins TRBV19 to TRBJ2-1; 7 bases are a match to TRBD2. CDR3 size: 16 residues. J was trimmed by 2 bases and V by 3 bases; bases with no gene match: 7. In germline, CDR1 is LNHDA, CDR2 SQIVND (reference sequence). As DNA, the CDR3 is TGTGCCAGTAGTATGAACGGACTAGACACCTACAATGAGCAGTTCTTC. Translating gives CASSMNGLDTYNEQFF. Based on the CDR3 plus reference TRBV19 and TRBJ2-1, the full variable domain is DGGITQSPKYLFRKEGQNVTLSCEQNLNHDAMYWYRQDPGQGLRLIYYSQIVNDFQKGDIAEGYSVSREKKESFPLTVTSAQKNPTAFYLCASSMNGLDTYNEQFFGPGTRLTVL.

The genes are TRBV28 and TRBJ2-5; TRBD1 matches at 9 bases. CDR3 length equals 16 residues. The germline CDR1 and CDR2 sequences are MDHEN and SYDVKM. V lost 3 bases to trimming and J lost 5 bases; unmatched junction nucleotides: 10. CDR3 DNA sequence: TGTGCCAGCAGTTTCTACGAGGGACAGGGTTGGGAGACCCAGTACTTC. Translation: CASSFYEGQGWETQYF.

V gene TRBV29-1 combines with J gene TRBJ1-2; 7 bases are shared with TRBD1. Germline trimming cut 5 bases from V and 3 bases from J; bases unmatched to any gene: 6. Germline V gene sequence: CDR1 SQVTM, CDR2 ANQGSEA. The CDR3 extends over 13 amino acids. The CDR3 region is CSVRQGQDYGYTF. Here the CDR3 DNA reads TGCAGCGTTAGACAGGGTCAAGACTATGGCTACACCTTC.

This chain joins TRBV3-1 and TRBJ2-7; D is possibly TRBD1 (6 bases). The length of the CDR3 is 19 residues. Germline values: CDR1 LGHDT, CDR2 YNNKEL (reference sequence). V dropped 1 base and J dropped 1 base, with 23 bases sitting between them. The CDR3 DNA follows: TGTGCCAGCAGCCAAGGAGAAGTTTCACGGCGGACAGTATCCTACGAGCAGTACTTC. Its translation: CASSQGEVSRRTVSYEQYF.

This clonotype was observed a few times. The chain is built from TRBV27 and TRBJ2-7; 8 bases line up with TRBD2. CDR3 length equals 16 residues. Germline values: CDR1 MNHEY, CDR2 SMNVEV (reference sequence). V lost 4 bases to trimming and J lost 3 bases; unmatched junction nucleotides: 11. The CDR3 nucleotides read TGTGCCAGCAGTTCACACATCGGGGGGGCGGGCTACGAGCAGTACTTC. It specifies CASSSHIGGAGYEQYF.

CDR3 bases: TGTGCCGGAGGACAGGGACTCGACACTGAAGCTTTCTTT. It codes for CAGGQGLDTEAFF. The rearrangement links TRBV9 to TRBJ1-1; TRBD1 agrees at 8 bases. CDR1 is SGDLS, CDR2 YYNGEE, per germline. The CDR3 runs to 13 residues. V shed 10 bases, J shed 3 bases, and the junction held 8 bases outside the gene matches.

The chain has TRBV6-4 and TRBJ1-5, with 9 positions matching TRBD1. Germline CDR1 and CDR2: MRHNA and SNTAGT. The CDR3 is made up of 16 amino acids. The CDR3 is CARGQGGFYSNQPQHF. The CDR3 DNA sequence: TGTGCTAGGGGACAGGGCGGATTCTATAGCAATCAGCCCCAGCATTTT.

This sequence joins TRBV7-6 and TRBJ2-7; 8 positions match TRBD1. The CDR3 extends over 13 amino acids. CDR1 is SGHVS and CDR2 is FNYEAQ in the germline V gene. The ends lost 5 bases at V and 5 bases at J; junction bases unmatched: 5. The chain's CDR3 is CASSRDRGNEQYF. CDR3 coding DNA: TGTGCCAGCAGCAGAGACAGGGGCAACGAGCAGTACTTC.

The chain employs TRBV27 and TRBJ2-1, with 9 bases identical to TRBD2. The CDR3 spans 16 residues. V lost 8 bases, J lost 7 bases, and 15 bases stayed unmatched. Germline lookup yields CDR1 MNHEY and CDR2 SMNVEV (reference sequence). The CDR3 reads CASSVGSAGGKNEQFF. In DNA, the CDR3 is TGTGCCAGCTCCGTCGGATCGGCGGGAGGGAAAAATGAGCAGTTCTTC.

This chain joins TRBV2 and TRBJ2-7; no firm D call. Germline V CDR1 and CDR2: SNHLY, FYNNEI. CDR3 length equals 11 residues. The V and J ends lost 2 bases and 6 bases respectively, with 5 bases between them. CDR3 region: CASSERPEQYF. Written as DNA, the CDR3 is TGTGCCAGCAGTGAACGGCCCGAGCAGTACTTC.

The chain links TRBV14 to TRBJ2-1; 7 bases fit TRBD2. Germline values: CDR1 SGHDN, CDR2 FVKESK. The CDR3 runs 12 residues. J lost 11 bases, V lost 3 bases, and 4 bases had no gene match. CDR3 region: CASSQTGTKQFF. CDR3 in DNA: TGTGCCAGCAGCCAGACCGGGACTAAGCAGTTCTTC.

The chain has TRBV12-3 or TRBV12-4 and TRBJ2-5, with TRBD2 identical over 13 bases. With 3 bases clipped from V and 3 bases from J, the junction kept 4 bases outside the gene matches. This CDR3 spans 16 amino acids. CDR3 loop: CASSFGLAGVKETQYF. For the CDR3, the DNA is TGTGCCAGCAGTTTTGGACTAGCGGGGGTTAAAGAGACCCAGTACTTC.

The chain is built from TRBV19 and TRBJ1-5; no clear D gene. CDR1 is LNHDA and CDR2 is SQIVND in the germline V gene (reference sequence). Trimming pared 0 bases from V and 2 bases from J, leaving 8 bases between. The CDR3 consists of 15 residues. CDR3 bases: TGTGCCAGTAGTATAGAGGTACTTGGCAATCAGCCCCAGCATTTT. This translates into CASSIEVLGNQPQHF.

This chain links TRBV27 with TRBJ2-7; D is unresolved. The CDR3 covers 13 residues. Germline CDR1 is MNHEY and CDR2 is SMNVEV (reference sequence). The V gene lost 8 bases and the J gene lost 0 bases, with 11 bases spanning the gap. Written as DNA, the CDR3 is TGTGCCAGCTCCGCCAGTCCCTCCTACGAGCAGTACTTC. It encodes CASSASPSYEQYF.

About this clonotype itself: Without the conserved terminal phenylalanine or tryptophan, this CDR3 likely stems from a read error. CDR3 protein: CSVEFTGVETQYL. CDR3 DNA: TGCAGCGTTGAATTTACGGGAGTGGAGACCCAGTACCTC. This sequence joins TRBV29-1 and TRBJ2-5; D may be TRBD2 (6 bases). Germline values: CDR1 SQVTM, CDR2 ANQGSEA. With 2 bases removed from V and 5 bases from J, the gap between germline ends came to 12 bases. CDR3 length: 13 amino acids.

The V gene is TRBV6-5, the J gene TRBJ2-5; tentative D call: TRBD2 (5 bases). V lost 4 bases and J 2 bases, leaving 17 bases between the germline ends. In germline, CDR1 is MNHEY, CDR2 SVGAGI. The CDR3 is made up of 16 amino acids. As DNA, the CDR3 is TGTGCCAGCAGTTGGCTAGCACCGCAGAGACAAGAGACCCAGTACTTC. This gives the protein CASSWLAPQRQETQYF.

The chain employs TRBV12-3 or TRBV12-4 and TRBJ2-7; a possible D gene is TRBD1 (6 bases). V lost 3 bases and J 6 bases, leaving 18 bases between the germline ends. The CDR3 totals 15 residues. As DNA, the CDR3 is TGTGCCAGCAGTTTGACAGGTGCCCTGAGGACCGAGCAGTACTTC. Translating gives CASSLTGALRTEQYF.

This clonotype has just a few counts. As DNA, the CDR3 is TGTGCCAGCAGCCCTGGGACAGGGCAAGAGACCCAGTACTTC. Its translation is CASSPGTGQETQYF. The chain couples TRBV6-2 or TRBV6-3 to TRBJ2-5; the match to TRBD1 covers 9 bases. Germline V gene sequence: CDR1 MNHEY, CDR2 SVGEGT. This CDR3 spans 14 amino acids. V lost 6 bases to trimming and J lost 2 bases; unmatched junction nucleotides: 4.

The chain carries TRBV5-1 and TRBJ1-1; D remains ambiguous. This CDR3 spans 13 amino acids. V was pared by 5 bases and J by 0 bases, with 8 bases between. CDR1 is SGHRS and CDR2 is YFSETQ in the germline V gene. CDR3 in amino acids: CASRSEVNTEAFF. DNA for the CDR3: TGCGCCAGCAGATCGGAAGTGAACACTGAAGCTTTCTTT.

V gene TRBV9 combines with J gene TRBJ1-1; D gene unclear. This CDR3 region has 14 residues. Trimming cost V 0 bases and J 6 bases, with 12 bases left between them. The germline V gene encodes CDR1 SGDLS and CDR2 YYNGEE. The CDR3 sequence: CASSVGVAAPEAFF. CDR3 nucleotides: TGTGCCAGCAGCGTAGGGGTAGCGGCCCCTGAAGCTTTCTTT. Full variable domain (missing parts from reference TRBV9 and TRBJ1-1): DSGVTQTPKHLITATGQRVTLRCSPRSGDLSVYWYQQSLDQGLQFLIQYYNGEERAKGNILERFSAQQFPDLHSELNLSSLELGDSALYFCASSVGVAAPEAFFGQGTRLTVV.

This chain links TRBV25-1 with TRBJ2-2; D is unclear. V lost 0 bases to trimming and J lost 7 bases, with 9 bases between them. CDR3 size: 14 residues. Germline V lookup: CDR1 MGHDK, CDR2 SYGVNS. The CDR3 bases are TGTGCCAGCAGTGAATATATTCGCAGCGGGGAGCTGTTTTTT. Residues: CASSEYIRSGELFF.

The genes are TRBV27 and TRBJ1-5; D gene ambiguous. CDR1 is MNHEY and CDR2 is SMNVEV in the germline V gene (reference sequence). The CDR3 is 14 amino acids. Trimming stripped 5 bases from V and 0 bases from J, with 8 bases between. CDR3 in amino acids: CASSTLLSNQPQHF. DNA for the CDR3: TGTGCCAGCAGTACCCTCCTTAGCAATCAGCCCCAGCATTTT.

The chain is built from TRBV19 and TRBJ2-1, with 7 bases aligning to TRBD1. Per the germline V gene, CDR1 is LNHDA and CDR2 is SQIVND (reference sequence). The CDR3 sequence is 15 residues long. Trimming took 5 bases from V and 7 from J; bases not matched to a gene: 11. CDR3 nucleotide sequence: TGTGCCAGTAGTCTCTGGCGGACAGGTCGAAATGAGCAGTTCTTC. Its protein product is CASSLWRTGRNEQFF.

This clonotype was counted once. J is TRBJ2-1 and V is TRBV2, with D perhaps TRBD1 (6 bases). Looked up from germline, CDR1 is SNHLY and CDR2 is FYNNEI. This CDR3 comprises 15 residues. V was shortened by 7 bases and J by 5 bases, with 18 bases between the two germline ends. CDR3 residues: CASTPRDNEDNEQFF. The CDR3 region has the DNA TGTGCCAGCACCCCGAGGGACAACGAGGACAATGAGCAGTTCTTC.

The rearrangement joins TRBV29-1 to TRBJ2-2; D remains unclear. Trimming removed 5 bases from V and 4 bases from J, with 8 bases in between. This CDR3 contains 12 residues. CDR1 and CDR2 (germline): SQVTM, ANQGSEA. This CDR3 reads CSVFVATGELFF. CDR3 bases: TGCAGCGTTTTTGTGGCCACCGGGGAGCTGTTTTTT.

This clonotype was detected only once. The rearrangement links TRBV2 to TRBJ2-1; D remains ambiguous. The CDR3 sequence is 10 residues long. Germline V gives CDR1 SNHLY, CDR2 FYNNEI. Between the trimmed V and J ends, which lost 7 bases and 7 bases, there was a span of 5 bases. The CDR3 loop reads CASTFNEQFF. The CDR3 DNA follows: TGTGCCAGCACCTTTAATGAGCAGTTCTTC.

The V gene is TRBV29-1, the J gene TRBJ2-3; 12 nucleotides align to TRBD2. The CDR3 is 14 residues long. Germline V gene lookup returns CDR1 SQVTM and CDR2 ANQGSEA. J gave up 6 bases and V 6 bases, and 7 bases lay outside the gene matches. Written as DNA, the CDR3 is TGCAGCGTGACTAGCGGGAGTGTGGGGGATACGCAGTATTTT. This translates into CSVTSGSVGDTQYF.